These 8 T cell receptor beta chains came from one sample sequenced in a study of OX40 agonist ivuxolimab in advanced cancers. TCRdb's copy holds only in-frame clones and misses some; the assay was immunoSEQ multiplex PCR. The sample consists of approximately 38,000 clones, about 80% of them appearing once. The sample consisted of CD4+ or CD8+ T cells sorted from blood, taken in a trial of the OX40 agonist ivuxolimab. The receptors stem from an adult with an advanced solid tumor such as melanoma, head and neck, liver or kidney cancer.

The V and J genes are TRBV10-3 and TRBJ2-3, with TRBD2 matching 10 bases. The CDR3 has 14 residues. The germline V gene has CDR1 ENHRY and CDR2 SYGVKD. The V segment lost 9 bases and the J segment 5 bases; nucleotides outside the gene matches: 8. CDR3 sequence (DNA): TGTGCCATTAGGAGCGGGGGGGGACTAGATACGCAGTATTTT. Translation gives CAIRSGGGLDTQYF.

This chain connects TRBV27 to TRBJ2-7; D is undetermined. The CDR3 loop spans 17 amino acids. The germline CDR1 and CDR2 sequences are MNHEY and SMNVEV (reference sequence). V gave up 2 bases and J gave up 9 bases, with 26 bases separating them. CDR3 in DNA: TGTGCCAGCAGTTTACCCCCCGTGAGGCAGTACGTTTCAGGGCAGTACTTC. Amino acid sequence: CASSLPPVRQYVSGQYF.

The chain links TRBV4-1 to TRBJ1-2; maybe TRBD1 (6 bases). Trimming pared 0 bases from V and 2 bases from J, leaving 10 bases between. In germline, CDR1 is MGHRA, CDR2 YSYEKL. The CDR3 loop spans 15 amino acids. CDR3 coding DNA: TGCGCCAGCAGCCAAGATAGGCAGGGGAACTATGGCTACACCTTC. It encodes CASSQDRQGNYGYTF.

The genes are TRBV9 and TRBJ2-3, with D maybe TRBD2 (5 bases). Trimming removed 2 bases at V and 4 bases at J, with 17 bases between. CDR3 length: 16 amino acids. Per germline, CDR1 SGDLS and CDR2 YYNGEE. Written as DNA, the CDR3 is TGTGCCAGCAGCGTCGGAGGTACTAGGAGAGCAGATACGCAGTATTTT. Residues: CASSVGGTRRADTQYF.

The rearrangement links TRBV5-4 to TRBJ2-3, with D possibly being TRBD2 (5 bases). The V and J ends lost 7 bases and 1 base respectively, with 13 bases between them. Looked up from germline, CDR1 is SGHNT and CDR2 is YYREEE (reference sequence). The CDR3 spans 14 residues. CDR3 sequence reads: CASWSGARTDTQYF. CDR3 nucleotides: TGTGCCAGCTGGAGCGGAGCCCGCACAGATACGCAGTATTTT. The complete variable domain, with remaining parts taken from reference TRBV5-4 and TRBJ2-3, reads ETGVTQSPTHLIKTRGQQVTLRCSSQSGHNTVSWYQQALGQGPQFIFQYYREEENGRGNFPPRFSGLQFPNYSSELNVNALELDDSALYLCASWSGARTDTQYFGPGTRLTVL.

This clone has only a few counts. The chain couples TRBV6-5 to TRBJ1-6; D gene ambiguous. CDR1 is MNHEY, CDR2 SVGAGI, per germline. Trimming took off 1 base at V and 7 bases at J, with 8 bases between the two ends. The CDR3 runs 14 residues. The CDR3 region is CASSYYGGNSPLHF. The CDR3 DNA sequence: TGTGCCAGCAGTTACTATGGCGGGAATTCACCCCTCCACTTT.

The chain joins TRBV14 to TRBJ1-4; D is uncertain. Germline lookup yields CDR1 SGHDN and CDR2 FVKESK. Trimming cost V 0 bases and J 3 bases, with 11 bases left between them. The CDR3 sequence is 16 residues long. CDR3 bases: TGTGCCAGCAGCCAAGAATACCGTGGGCCTAATGAAAAACTGTTTTTT. Encoded protein: CASSQEYRGPNEKLFF.

J is TRBJ2-7 and V is TRBV28; maybe TRBD2 (6 bases). V lost 3 bases to trimming and J lost 2 bases, with 11 bases between them. Looked up from germline, CDR1 is MDHEN and CDR2 is SYDVKM. This CDR3 region has 14 residues. This CDR3 reads CASSLGGLTYEQYF. DNA of the CDR3: TGTGCCAGCAGTTTGGGGGGACTCACCTACGAGCAGTACTTC.